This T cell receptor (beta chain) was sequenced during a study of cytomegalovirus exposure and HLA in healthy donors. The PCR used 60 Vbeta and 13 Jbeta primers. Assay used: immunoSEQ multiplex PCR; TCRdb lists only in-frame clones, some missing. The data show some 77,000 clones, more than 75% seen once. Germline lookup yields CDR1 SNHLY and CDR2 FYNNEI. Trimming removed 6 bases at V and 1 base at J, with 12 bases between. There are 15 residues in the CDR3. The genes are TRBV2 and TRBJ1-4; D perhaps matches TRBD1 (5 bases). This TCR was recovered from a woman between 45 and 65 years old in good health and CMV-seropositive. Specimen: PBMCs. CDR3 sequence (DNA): TGTGCCAGCAGGGCTGGGACTGTAACTAATGAAAAACTGTTTTTT. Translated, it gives CASRAGTVTNEKLFF.